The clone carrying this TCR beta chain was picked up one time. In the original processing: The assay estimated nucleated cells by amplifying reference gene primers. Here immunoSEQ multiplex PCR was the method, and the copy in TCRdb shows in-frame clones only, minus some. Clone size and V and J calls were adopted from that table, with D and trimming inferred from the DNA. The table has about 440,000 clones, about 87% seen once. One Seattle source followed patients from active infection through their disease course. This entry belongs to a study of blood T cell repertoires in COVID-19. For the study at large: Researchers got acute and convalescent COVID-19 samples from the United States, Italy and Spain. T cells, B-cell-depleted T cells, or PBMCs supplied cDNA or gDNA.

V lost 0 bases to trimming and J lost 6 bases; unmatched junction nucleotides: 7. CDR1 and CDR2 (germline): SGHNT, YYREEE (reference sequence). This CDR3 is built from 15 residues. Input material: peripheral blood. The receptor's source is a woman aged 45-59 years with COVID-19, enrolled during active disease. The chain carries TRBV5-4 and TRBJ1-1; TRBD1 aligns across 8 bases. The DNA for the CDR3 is TGTGCCAGCAGCTTGGGGACAGGGAGGATCCCTGAAGCTTTCTTT. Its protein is CASSLGTGRIPEAFF.